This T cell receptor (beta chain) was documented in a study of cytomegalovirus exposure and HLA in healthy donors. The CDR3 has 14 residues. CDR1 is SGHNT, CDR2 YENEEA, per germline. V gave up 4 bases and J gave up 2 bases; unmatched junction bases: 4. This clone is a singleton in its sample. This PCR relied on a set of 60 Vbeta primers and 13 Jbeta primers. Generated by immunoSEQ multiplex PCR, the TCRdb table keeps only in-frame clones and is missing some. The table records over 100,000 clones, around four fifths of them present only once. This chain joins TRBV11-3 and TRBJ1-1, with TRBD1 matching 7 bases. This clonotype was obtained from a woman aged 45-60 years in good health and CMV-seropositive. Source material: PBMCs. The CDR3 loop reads CASSSTGQNTEAFF. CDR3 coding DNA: TGTGCCAGCAGCTCGACAGGGCAAAACACTGAAGCTTTCTTT.